This TCR beta chain originates from a study of T cells in localized non-small cell lung cancer. The study, taken as a whole, reports: In adjacent lung, a median roughly 56 of the top 100 tumor clones were found.

Data came from immunoSEQ multiplex PCR; TCRdb stores just in-frame clones and leaves some out. The sample records tens of thousands of clones, 80% being singletons. As for this clone: Its target is unknown. At the DNA level, this CDR3 is encoded by other sequences in the same sample as well.

Per germline, CDR1 SGDLS and CDR2 YYNGEE. The CDR3 length is 14 residues. The ends lost 2 bases at V and 6 bases at J; junction bases unmatched: 5. The chain joins TRBV9 to TRBJ2-1, with TRBD2 matching over 7 bases. This specimen consisted of peripheral blood, obtained before any cancer treatment. The receptor was isolated from a female donor over 55 with stage I lung adenocarcinoma. CDR3 in DNA: TGTGCCAGCAGCGTGGGCGGGAGTGGCAATGAGCAGTTCTTC. This codes for CASSVGGSGNEQFF.